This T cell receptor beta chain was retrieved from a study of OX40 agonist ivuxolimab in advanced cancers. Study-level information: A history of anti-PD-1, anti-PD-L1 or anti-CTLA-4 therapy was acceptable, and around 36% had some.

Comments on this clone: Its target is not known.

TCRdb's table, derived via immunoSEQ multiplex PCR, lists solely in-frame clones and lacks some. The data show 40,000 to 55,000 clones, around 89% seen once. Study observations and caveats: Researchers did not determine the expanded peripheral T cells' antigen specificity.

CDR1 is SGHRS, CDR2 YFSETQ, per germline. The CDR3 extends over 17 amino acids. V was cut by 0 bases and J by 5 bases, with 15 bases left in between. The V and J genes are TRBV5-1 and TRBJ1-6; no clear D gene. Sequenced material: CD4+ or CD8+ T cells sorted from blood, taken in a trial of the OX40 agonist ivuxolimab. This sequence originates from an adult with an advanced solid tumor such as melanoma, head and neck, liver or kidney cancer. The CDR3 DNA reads TGCGCCAGCAGCTTGGAACTGCCGGGCCGCAATAATTCACCCCTCCACTTT. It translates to CASSLELPGRNNSPLHF.